The 30 T cell receptor beta chains listed next were all sequenced from one sample in a study of long-term antiretroviral therapy in people with HIV. Running of the v3.0 immunoSEQ assay took place at survey level. The table came from immunoSEQ multiplex PCR; TCRdb's copy has only in-frame clones and leaves some out. The repertoire holds around 20,000 clones, with under 85% as singletons. Sequences were derived from unsorted PBMCs, sampled 0.3 years after starting antiretroviral therapy. The source of these receptors is a woman aged 45-65 years with HIV.

The V and J genes are TRBV6-1 and TRBJ2-3; 15 bases are shared with TRBD2. This CDR3 is 17 amino acids long. Germline V lookup: CDR1 MNHNS, CDR2 SASEGT. V was clipped by 4 bases and J by 1 base; unmatched bases: 3. In DNA form, the CDR3 reads TGTGCCAGCAGTGCCTGGACTAGCGGGGGGGGCACAGATACGCAGTATTTT. It translates to CASSAWTSGGGTDTQYF.

This clone was picked up one time. V and J are TRBV11-2 and TRBJ2-1; 7 bases agree with TRBD2. Germline V CDR1 and CDR2: SGHAT, FQNNGV. The CDR3 is made up of 16 amino acids. The V and J ends lost 7 bases and 4 bases, in that order; junction bases with no gene match: 13. Here the CDR3 DNA reads TGTGCCAGCACCCCCACCGGGGGGTACACGTACAATGAGCAGTTCTTC. Amino acids: CASTPTGGYTYNEQFF.

The chain combines TRBV7-3 with TRBJ2-2; D possibly corresponds to TRBD2 (6 bases). CDR1 and CDR2 (germline): SGHTA, FQGTGA. Trimming shortened V by 5 bases and J by 4 bases, and 11 bases separated the two germline ends. The CDR3 extends over 14 amino acids. The CDR3 is CASSQLSGTGELFF. As DNA, the CDR3 is TGTGCCAGCAGCCAGCTTAGCGGCACCGGGGAGCTGTTTTTT.

The chain's CDR3 is CASSTRDLKTDTQYF. Here the CDR3 DNA reads TGTGCCAGCAGCACTCGGGACTTAAAGACAGATACGCAGTATTTT. The chain recombines TRBV13 with TRBJ2-3; tentatively, D is TRBD2 (6 bases). Germline CDR1 reads PRHDT; CDR2 reads FYEKMQ (reference sequence). The CDR3 length is 15 residues. Trimming pared 5 bases from V and 3 bases from J, leaving 15 bases between.

The chain employs TRBV7-3 and TRBJ2-3; D gene ambiguous. Trimming left V 2 bases short and J 0 bases short, with 12 bases between. This CDR3 has 16 amino acids. Germline CDR1 reads SGHTA; CDR2 reads FQGTGA. CDR3 in amino acids: CASSLGVQRSTDTQYF. In nucleotides, the CDR3 is TGTGCCAGCAGCTTAGGTGTCCAGCGCAGCACAGATACGCAGTATTTT.

This clone is a singleton in its sample. V is TRBV30 and J is TRBJ1-2, with D possibly matching TRBD1 (6 bases). The germline V gene encodes CDR1 GTSNPN and CDR2 SVGIG (reference sequence). The V end lost 4 bases, the J end lost 2 bases, and 14 bases lay between the germline ends. This CDR3 has 14 amino acids. DNA for the CDR3: TGTGCCTGGACTCCCCGGACAGTGAACTATGGCTACACCTTC. Its protein product is CAWTPRTVNYGYTF.

The count of this clone is one. This same CDR3 is encoded by further DNA sequences in the sample. The rearrangement uses TRBV30 and TRBJ1-2; D is possibly TRBD1 (5 bases). V shed 6 bases and J shed 8 bases, with 13 bases lying between them. This CDR3 contains 11 residues. Germline CDR1 reads GTSNPN; CDR2 reads SVGIG (reference sequence). For the CDR3, the DNA is TGTGCCTGTCTCGGGGGTTACGGCTACACCTTC. Encoded protein: CACLGGYGYTF.

A remark on this clone: The identical CDR3 is also encoded by other nucleotide sequences in the sample. CDR3 bases: TGTGCCAGCAGTTCGCAGGGGGGCAACTATGGCTACACCTTC. This sequence encodes CASSSQGGNYGYTF. The J gene is TRBJ1-2, the V gene TRBV11-2; 7 bases are a match to TRBD1. Germline CDR1 reads SGHAT; CDR2 reads FQNNGV. J was trimmed by 2 bases and V by 6 bases; bases with no gene match: 6. The CDR3 covers 14 residues.

The chain has TRBV5-1 and TRBJ2-3; no firm D call. CDR3 length: 14 residues. From germline, CDR1 is SGHRS and CDR2 YFSETQ. Trimming left V 0 bases short and J 4 bases short, with 9 bases between. The CDR3 bases are TGCGCCAGCAGCTTGGCTGCTCCTCCAGATACGCAGTATTTT. Amino acid sequence: CASSLAAPPDTQYF.

This clone was picked up a small number of times. The J gene is TRBJ2-2, the V gene TRBV9; TRBD2 might be the D (5 bases). The CDR3 loop spans 13 amino acids. V was shortened by 2 bases and J by 7 bases, with 9 bases between the two germline ends. Germline V gene sequence: CDR1 SGDLS, CDR2 YYNGEE. CDR3 residues: CASSVWGDGELFF. CDR3 DNA sequence: TGTGCCAGCAGCGTCTGGGGAGACGGGGAGCTGTTTTTT. Supplemented by reference TRBV9 and TRBJ2-2, the full variable domain reads DSGVTQTPKHLITATGQRVTLRCSPRSGDLSVYWYQQSLDQGLQFLIQYYNGEERAKGNILERFSAQQFPDLHSELNLSSLELGDSALYFCASSVWGDGELFFGEGSRLTVL.

The CDR3 DNA is TGTGCCAGCAGCTCGGAGGGGCTCCCGGGGTCCAGGGAGCAGTTCTTC. Its protein product is CASSSEGLPGSREQFF. The chain employs TRBV5-6 and TRBJ2-1; tentatively, D is TRBD2 (6 bases). V was clipped by 3 bases and J by 10 bases, with 23 bases between them. The germline CDR1 and CDR2 sequences are SGHDT and YYEEEE. The CDR3 spans 16 residues.

The CDR3 nucleotides read TGTGCCAGCAGCTTAGAAGGCAGGGGAAACTATGGCTACACCTTC. This codes for CASSLEGRGNYGYTF. This rearrangement joins TRBV7-9 to TRBJ1-2; TRBD1 might be the D (6 bases). Germline V gene data show CDR1 as SEHNR and CDR2 as FQNEAQ (reference sequence). The CDR3 runs to 15 residues. Trimming took 1 base from V and 2 from J, leaving 11 bases between them.

The V and J genes are TRBV5-1 and TRBJ2-5; no definite D call. CDR3 length: 16 residues. CDR1 and CDR2 from the germline V gene are SGHRS and YFSETQ. Trimming took off 0 bases at V and 1 base at J, with 13 bases between the two ends. The CDR3: CASSLGSGALQETQYF. The CDR3 DNA reads TGCGCCAGCAGCTTGGGATCGGGCGCCCTCCAAGAGACCCAGTACTTC.

V usage is TRBV5-1 and J usage is TRBJ1-1, with D perhaps TRBD1 (5 bases). Trimming stripped 1 base from V and 2 bases from J, with 12 bases between. Looked up from germline, CDR1 is SGHRS and CDR2 is YFSETQ. The CDR3 is made up of 15 amino acids. CDR3 sequence reads: CASSLWGNSNTEAFF. As DNA, the CDR3 is TGCGCCAGCAGCTTGTGGGGGAACTCAAACACTGAAGCTTTCTTT.

The chain employs TRBV5-1 and TRBJ2-3, with 12 bases lining up with TRBD2. This CDR3 is built from 15 residues. Germline V gene lookup returns CDR1 SGHRS and CDR2 YFSETQ. V gave up 2 bases and J gave up 7 bases; unmatched junction bases: 5. DNA for the CDR3: TGCGCCAGCAGCTTTACTAGCGGGGGGCCTAATACGCAGTATTTT. It codes for CASSFTSGGPNTQYF.

This sequence joins TRBV5-1 and TRBJ2-5, with 7 bases lining up with TRBD1. The J segment lost 2 bases and the V segment lost 2 bases, leaving 6 bases of the junction unmatched. This CDR3 is 15 amino acids long. Germline lookup yields CDR1 SGHRS and CDR2 YFSETQ. CDR3 sequence (DNA): TGCGCCAGCAGCTTAGTGGGACAGACACAAGAGACCCAGTACTTC. Amino acid sequence: CASSLVGQTQETQYF.

This chain connects TRBV7-9 to TRBJ2-5, with D hard to call. In germline, CDR1 is SEHNR, CDR2 FQNEAQ (reference sequence). The CDR3 has 15 amino acids. V was shortened by 5 bases and J by 2 bases, with 15 bases between the two germline ends. The CDR3 protein is CASSPSGTLQETQYF. In DNA form, the CDR3 reads TGTGCCAGCAGCCCCTCCGGAACATTACAAGAGACCCAGTACTTC.

This clone was detected once. The J gene is TRBJ2-7, the V gene TRBV7-8; perhaps TRBD2 as D (6 bases). CDR3 length: 13 amino acids. The germline V gene encodes CDR1 SGHVS and CDR2 FQNEAQ. V was pared by 6 bases and J by 1 base, with 10 bases between. For the CDR3, the DNA is TGTGCCAGCAGTCCGACTAGTTCCTACGAGCAGTACGTC. Encoded protein: CASSPTSSYEQYV.

Only a few counts were recorded for this clone. The chain uses TRBV4-2 and TRBJ1-2, with TRBD1 matching over 9 bases. Germline trimming cut 4 bases from V and 2 bases from J; bases unmatched to any gene: 8. Germline V gene lookup returns CDR1 LGHNA and CDR2 YNFKEQ. This CDR3 spans 16 amino acids. CDR3: CASSPDRGSANYGYTF. The CDR3 DNA sequence: TGTGCCAGCAGCCCGGACAGGGGCTCAGCGAACTATGGCTACACCTTC.

The chain carries TRBV20-1 and TRBJ2-3; D is undetermined. Germline V gene lookup returns CDR1 DFQATT and CDR2 SNEGSKA (reference sequence). Trimming removed 1 base at V and 6 bases at J, with 5 bases between. This CDR3 has 11 residues. CDR3 sequence: CSARAVDTQYF. In DNA form, the CDR3 reads TGCAGTGCTAGAGCAGTGGATACGCAGTATTTT.

The V and J genes are TRBV29-1 and TRBJ1-1; D possibly corresponds to TRBD1 (6 bases). This CDR3 contains 14 residues. In germline, CDR1 is SQVTM, CDR2 ANQGSEA. With 7 bases removed from V and 1 base from J, the gap between germline ends came to 16 bases. The CDR3 protein is CSGTQGGGNTEAFF. CDR3 in DNA: TGCAGCGGCACACAGGGTGGTGGGAACACTGAAGCTTTCTTT.

The chain has TRBV6-5 and TRBJ2-5; D perhaps matches TRBD1 (6 bases). There are 15 residues in the CDR3. Trimming took 4 bases from V and 1 from J, leaving 13 bases between them. Per the germline V gene, CDR1 is MNHEY and CDR2 is SVGAGI. As DNA, the CDR3 is TGTGCCAGCAGTTGGGGAACAGGGATCCAAGAGACCCAGTACTTC. It codes for CASSWGTGIQETQYF.

This rearrangement joins TRBV7-8 to TRBJ2-3; D is possibly TRBD2 (7 bases). The ends were cut back, 1 base at V and 8 bases at J, with 19 bases in the middle. In germline, CDR1 is SGHVS, CDR2 FQNEAQ. The CDR3 spans 16 residues. CDR3 in DNA: TGTGCCAGCAGCTTAGAGGGGGGGCAATTTACGGGTACGCAGTATTTT. Its translation: CASSLEGGQFTGTQYF. The variable domain in full, completed from reference TRBV7-8 and TRBJ2-3, reads GAGVSQSPRYKVAKRGQDVALRCDPISGHVSLFWYQQALGQGPEFLTYFQNEAQLDKSGLPSDRFFAERPEGSVSTLKIQRTQQEDSAVYLCASSLEGGQFTGTQYFGPGTRLTVL.

J is TRBJ1-6 and V is TRBV6-6; possible D gene TRBD1, 6 bases. CDR1 is MNHNY, CDR2 SVGAGI, per germline (reference sequence). V lost 4 bases and J lost 9, with 13 bases in between. The CDR3 loop spans 14 amino acids. The CDR3 DNA reads TGTGCCAGCAGTTCAACTGGGGGCGCTTCACCCCTCCACTTT. Translation gives CASSSTGGASPLHF.

V gene TRBV28 combines with J gene TRBJ1-5, with 8 bases matching TRBD1. Germline V gene lookup returns CDR1 MDHEN and CDR2 SYDVKM. The CDR3 loop spans 14 amino acids. Unmatched junction bases numbered 6, after V lost 5 bases and J lost 6 bases. The CDR3: CASSRRQGIQPQHF. CDR3 in DNA: TGTGCCAGCAGTAGAAGACAGGGGATTCAGCCCCAGCATTTT.

V usage is TRBV7-9 and J usage is TRBJ1-4; TRBD1 matches 8 bases. CDR1 is SEHNR, CDR2 FQNEAQ, per germline (reference sequence). This CDR3 is 14 amino acids long. V trimming: 4 bases; J trimming: 8 bases; junction bases outside the gene matches: 6. CDR3 residues: CASSSRTGHEKLFF. The CDR3 DNA is TGTGCCAGCAGCTCCCGGACAGGGCACGAAAAACTGTTTTTT.

This clone was detected a few times. This chain links TRBV2 with TRBJ1-2, with a tentative D call TRBD1 (5 bases). CDR3 length: 12 amino acids. Trimming took off 5 bases at V and 5 bases at J, with 9 bases between the two ends. Germline loops: CDR1 SNHLY, CDR2 FYNNEI. The CDR3 is CASSPRVYGYTF. The CDR3, as DNA: TGTGCCAGCAGTCCCAGGGTTTATGGCTACACCTTC.

V gene TRBV7-2 combines with J gene TRBJ1-5, with D possibly being TRBD1 (5 bases). Deletions cut 2 bases from V and 0 bases from J, with 8 bases between. The CDR3 sequence is 15 residues long. CDR1 and CDR2 from the germline V gene are SGHTA and FQGNSA. The CDR3: CASSLQGYSNQPQHF. CDR3 bases: TGTGCCAGCAGCTTACAGGGTTATAGCAATCAGCCCCAGCATTTT.

The chain uses TRBV2 and TRBJ2-7, with 9 bases aligning to TRBD1. CDR3 length: 14 residues. The germline V gene has CDR1 SNHLY and CDR2 FYNNEI. J gave up 4 bases and V 6 bases, and 7 bases lay outside the gene matches. CDR3 in DNA: TGTGCCAGCAGACCTCCGGGACAGGGTTACGAGCAGTACTTC. Translated, it gives CASRPPGQGYEQYF.

This clone has a handful of counts. The chain is built from TRBV19 and TRBJ1-2, with 9 positions matching TRBD1. This CDR3 spans 14 amino acids. Germline V lookup: CDR1 LNHDA, CDR2 SQIVND (reference sequence). Losses at the gene ends were 7 bases for V and 8 bases for J; bases not matched to a gene: 11. CDR3 sequence: CASTLDRGLMGYTF. The CDR3 DNA is TGTGCCAGTACCCTGGACAGGGGCTTGATGGGCTACACCTTC.